The 13 T cell receptor beta chains reported below all come from one sample, sequenced in a study of low-dose radiotherapy and immunotherapy resistance in tumors. Over about 19 PCR cycles, TCRs were amplified from a constant-region primer and V-primer adapter. A single record per CDR3 protein comes from TCRdb applying MiXCR to the reads. The sample contains some 52,000 distinct CDR3 sequences, 33% of which appear only once. Time point of the sample: after trial treatment. Treatment defined: LDRT plus nivolumab, ipilimumab, low-dose cyclophosphamide and aspirin (RACIN trial). The source was PBMCs, collected after low-dose radiotherapy plus immunotherapy. The receptors shown here come from a male donor with rectosigmoid adenocarcinoma.

This clonotype was counted many times. DNA of the CDR3: TGCAGCGTTAGATGGGCGTACTATGGCTACACCTTC. Translating it yields CSVRWAYYGYTF. The rearrangement joins TRBV29-1 to TRBJ1-2; D is unresolved. Germline CDR1 and CDR2: SQVTM and ANQGSEA. V was pared by 5 bases and J by 3 bases, with 10 bases between. The CDR3 spans 12 residues.

The sample holds many counts of this clonotype. The J gene is TRBJ1-1, the V gene TRBV6-2 or TRBV6-3; D is possibly TRBD1 (6 bases). This CDR3 has 14 amino acids. Germline CDR1 is MNHEY and CDR2 is SVGEGT. V lost 4 bases, J lost 3 bases, and 12 bases lay in between. CDR3 loop: CASSLRAGDTEAFF. The CDR3 bases are TGTGCCAGCAGTTTACGGGCAGGGGACACTGAAGCTTTCTTT.

This sequence joins TRBV2 and TRBJ1-6, with D perhaps TRBD1 (6 bases). This CDR3 has 14 amino acids. Germline assignment: CDR1 SNHLY and CDR2 FYNNEI. Trimming shortened V by 0 bases and J by 10 bases, and 10 bases separated the two germline ends. CDR3 residues: CASSEARGPSPLHF. CDR3 coding DNA: TGTGCCAGCAGTGAAGCTCGGGGGCCATCACCCCTCCACTTT.

This clonotype came up many times. The chain combines TRBV19 with TRBJ1-3; D remains ambiguous. Trimming shortened V by 6 bases and J by 2 bases, and 14 bases separated the two germline ends. This CDR3 contains 15 residues. Germline CDR1 reads LNHDA; CDR2 reads SQIVND (reference sequence). The DNA of the CDR3 is TGTGCCAGTAGCCTCCCCGGTTCGCCTGGAAACACCATATATTTT. Encoded protein: CASSLPGSPGNTIYF.

A remark on this clonotype: Only one base separates this from a far larger clonotype, so it likely reflects a read error. The chain is built from TRBV5-3 and TRBJ2-3; maybe TRBD2 (5 bases). TRBV5-3 is marked as an open reading frame, function uncertain. With 8 bases removed from V and 1 base from J, the gap between germline ends came to 23 bases. The CDR3 runs 17 residues. This CDR3 reads CASSPIRAARGTDTQYF. CDR3 sequence (DNA): TGTGCCAGCAGCCCCATTAGAGCGGCGAGGGGCACAGATACGCAGTATTTT.

This clonotype occurred many times. The V gene is TRBV29-1, the J gene TRBJ2-7; 16 bases line up with TRBD2. CDR1 is SQVTM and CDR2 is ANQGSEA in the germline V gene. With V trimmed by 6 bases and J by 2 bases, 4 bases remained unmatched. The CDR3 has 15 amino acids. The CDR3 DNA is TGCAGCGTGGGGACTAGCGGGGGGGCCGCCTACGAGCAGTACTTC. Protein: CSVGTSGGAAYEQYF.

This clonotype was picked up many times. The gene calls are TRBV7-8 and TRBJ1-3, with D unresolved. Germline CDR1 SGHVS, CDR2 FQNEAQ. V was pared by 0 bases and J by 3 bases, with 9 bases between. This CDR3 is 15 amino acids long. CDR3 nucleotide sequence: TGTGCCAGCAGCTTAGCCGGGTTCGGTGGAAACACCATATATTTT. It encodes CASSLAGFGGNTIYF.

At least ten counts were recorded for this clonotype. This chain joins TRBV20-1 and TRBJ2-7; tentative D call: TRBD1 (6 bases). Trimming pared 2 bases from V and 4 bases from J, leaving 18 bases between. Germline V CDR1 and CDR2: DFQATT, SNEGSKA (reference sequence). This CDR3 region has 15 residues. CDR3 in amino acids: CSARSRDNSLYEQYF. DNA of the CDR3: TGCAGTGCTAGAAGCCGGGACAACTCCCTTTACGAGCAGTACTTC.

In the case of this clonotype: This likely reflects a read error, since a far larger clone is one base away. The CDR3 DNA sequence: TGTGCCAGCAGTCAAGGACAGCAAAATAATGAGCAGTTCTTC. Its protein is CASSQGQQNNEQFF. V is TRBV5-3 and J is TRBJ2-1; TRBD1 is a possible D gene (6 bases). TRBV5-3 carries the ORF label, with uncertain function. V lost 8 bases to trimming and J lost 7 bases, with 19 bases between them. This CDR3 comprises 14 residues.

The sample holds many counts of this clonotype. J is TRBJ2-3 and V is TRBV7-9; D unclear. The CDR3 contains 13 residues. Trimming stripped 3 bases from V and 3 bases from J, with 7 bases between. CDR1 is SEHNR, CDR2 FQNEAQ, per germline (reference sequence). CDR3 protein: CASSLGLTDTQYF. CDR3 DNA: TGTGCCAGCAGCTTGGGATTGACAGATACGCAGTATTTT.

This clonotype was detected many times. V and J are TRBV29-1 and TRBJ1-1; D remains ambiguous. The CDR3 runs 12 residues. Trimming took off 0 bases at V and 4 bases at J, with 6 bases between the two ends. The germline V gene has CDR1 SQVTM and CDR2 ANQGSEA. CDR3 sequence (DNA): TGCAGCGTTGAAGAGAGGAGCACTGAAGCTTTCTTT. Translating gives CSVEERSTEAFF.

This clonotype was seen at least ten times. Sequence at one end of the junction differs from germline and may be a read error. The J gene is TRBJ2-2, the V gene TRBV14, with 10 bases aligning to TRBD1. Germline V gene sequence: CDR1 SGHDN, CDR2 FVKESK. The CDR3 is 18 amino acids. For the CDR3, the DNA is TGTGCCAGCAGACAAGGCGTTCCCGGGACAGGGGAAACCGGGGAGCTGTTTTTT. It codes for CASRQGVPGTGETGELFF.

The chain uses TRBV12-3 or TRBV12-4 and TRBJ2-3; TRBD1 matches 10 bases. The V segment lost 6 bases and the J segment 5 bases; nucleotides outside the gene matches: 8. There are 15 residues in the CDR3. This CDR3 is CASSQGGQGRDTQYF. The CDR3 region has the DNA TGTGCCAGCAGCCAGGGGGGACAGGGGAGAGATACGCAGTATTTT.